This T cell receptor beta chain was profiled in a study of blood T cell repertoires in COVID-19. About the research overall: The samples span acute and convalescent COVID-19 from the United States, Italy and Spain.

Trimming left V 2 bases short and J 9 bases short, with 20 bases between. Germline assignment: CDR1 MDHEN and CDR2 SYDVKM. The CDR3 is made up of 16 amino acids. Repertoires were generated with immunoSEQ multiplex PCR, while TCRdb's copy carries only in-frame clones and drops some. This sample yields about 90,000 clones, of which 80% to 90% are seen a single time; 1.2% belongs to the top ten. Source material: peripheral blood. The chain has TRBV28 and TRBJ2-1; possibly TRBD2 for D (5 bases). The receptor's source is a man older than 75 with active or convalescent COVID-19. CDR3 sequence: CASSLTGIRRLGEQFF. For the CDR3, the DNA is TGTGCCAGCAGTTTAACCGGCATTAGGAGGCTTGGTGAGCAGTTCTTC. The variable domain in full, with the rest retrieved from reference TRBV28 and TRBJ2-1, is DVKVTQSSRYLVKRTGEKVFLECVQDMDHENMFWYRQDPGLGLRLIYFSYDVKMKEKGDIPEGYSVSREKKERFSLILESASTNQTSMYLCASSLTGIRRLGEQFFGPGTRLTVL.